This is a list of T cell receptor beta chains from one sample in a study of tumor-infiltrating lymphocytes in localized non-small cell lung cancer. Clones were read by immunoSEQ multiplex PCR, and TCRdb kept only the in-frame ones, dropping some. The data contain about 10,000 clones, 81% of them seen just once; the ten biggest clones take up 9.8%. The sequenced sample was uninvolved lung tissue not adjacent to the tumor. The receptors were gathered from a human donor with non-small cell lung cancer. Each CDR3 is given with its conserved first and last residue. The D gene is left open where the match is weak. Only some rows state a clone size, as once, few, many or a class for expanded clones.

NA | TRBJ2-7 | TRBV30 | TRBD2 | CAWRTTSGSYEQYF | TGTGCCTGGAGGACTACTAGCGGCTCCTACGAGCAGTACTTC
NA | TRBJ2-1 | TRBV27 | NA | CASSLSAGHNEQFF | TGTGCCAGCAGTTTATCGGCAGGGCACAATGAGCAGTTCTTC
few | TRBJ1-2 | TRBV19 | NA | CASSIGGPLLYGYTF | TGTGCCAGTAGTATAGGCGGACCGCTCCTTTATGGCTACACCTTC
NA | TRBJ1-2 | TRBV28 | TRBD1 | CASRTTGTGTYDSYGYTF | TGTGCCAGCAGGACTACCGGGACAGGGACGTACGATAGCTATGGCTACACCTTC
once | TRBJ1-5 | TRBV19 | NA | CASSTGGDLGNQPQHF | TGTGCCAGTAGTACAGGTGGGGATTTGGGCAATCAGCCCCAGCATTTT
NA | TRBJ1-1 | TRBV9 | NA | CASSVAYMNTEAFF | TGTGCCAGCAGCGTGGCGTACATGAACACTGAAGCTTTCTTT
NA | TRBJ2-1 | TRBV7-2 | NA | CASSLSGASSYNEQFF | TGTGCCAGCAGTCTTTCGGGGGCCAGCTCCTACAATGAGCAGTTCTTC
NA | TRBJ1-1 | TRBV27 | NA | CASSSGPINLNTEAFF | TGTGCCAGCAGTTCCGGGCCGATCAACTTGAACACTGAAGCTTTCTTT
NA | TRBJ1-2 | TRBV5-6 | NA | CASSLRVGANYGYTF | TGTGCCAGCAGCTTGCGGGTGGGGGCTAACTATGGCTACACCTTC
NA | TRBJ2-7 | TRBV10-3 | TRBD2 | CAISGGLSGIPYEQYF | TGTGCCATCAGTGGCGGACTTAGCGGGATACCCTACGAGCAGTACTTC
NA | TRBJ2-1 | TRBV2 | NA | CASSVPGSYNEQFF | TGTGCCAGCAGTGTTCCAGGGTCCTACAATGAGCAGTTCTTC
NA | TRBJ1-5 | TRBV28 | TRBD1 | CASSSGTGVQPQHF | TGTGCCAGCAGTTCAGGGACAGGGGTTCAGCCCCAGCATTTT
few | TRBJ2-2 | TRBV9 | NA | CASSVKKFHANTGELFF | TGTGCCAGCAGCGTAAAAAAGTTTCACGCGAACACCGGGGAGCTGTTTTTT
NA | TRBJ1-3 | TRBV10-3 | NA | CASGASGNTIYF | TGTGCCAGTGGGGCCTCTGGAAACACCATATATTTT
NA | TRBJ2-2 | TRBV7-2 | NA | CASSLTEVGELFF | TGTGCCAGCAGCTTAACTGAGGTCGGGGAGCTGTTTTTT
NA | TRBJ2-2 | TRBV7-3 | TRBD1 | CASSLMGQPSTGELFF | TGTGCCAGCAGCTTAATGGGACAGCCGAGCACCGGGGAGCTGTTTTTT
NA | TRBJ1-6 | TRBV30 | NA | CAWSVEVWSPLHF | TGTGCCTGGAGTGTAGAGGTTTGGTCACCCCTCCACTTT
NA | TRBJ2-1 | TRBV7-8 | NA | CASSLGPGSYNEQFF | TGTGCCAGCAGCTTGGGCCCAGGCTCCTACAATGAGCAGTTCTTC
NA | TRBJ2-7 | TRBV5-4 | TRBD2 | CASSPAGGPKPYEQYF | TGTGCCAGCAGCCCGGCGGGGGGCCCTAAGCCCTACGAGCAGTACTTC
NA | TRBJ2-4 | TRBV11-2 | NA | CASSLTKNIQYF | TGTGCCAGCAGCTTAACCAAAAACATTCAGTACTTC
NA | TRBJ2-5 | TRBV27 | NA | CASSWSGPQETQYF | TGTGCCAGCAGTTGGAGCGGTCCTCAAGAGACCCAGTACTTC
NA | TRBJ1-5 | TRBV6-1 | TRBD1 | CASNRQGASNQPQHF | TGTGCCAGCAACCGACAGGGGGCAAGCAATCAGCCCCAGCATTTT
NA | TRBJ2-1 | TRBV25-1 | NA | CASSGVQAREQFF | TGTGCCAGCAGTGGCGTACAGGCAAGAGAGCAGTTCTTC
NA | TRBJ1-6 | TRBV15 | NA | CLPGGKSPLHF | TGTCTCCCAGGAGGGAAGTCACCCCTCCACTTT
few | TRBJ1-1 | TRBV5-4 | NA | CASSLGGTTEAFF | TGTGCCAGCAGCTTGGGGGGCACCACTGAAGCTTTCTTT
NA | TRBJ1-2 | TRBV30 | NA | CAWRRYSGYTF | TGTGCCTGGAGGCGTTACAGTGGCTACACCTTC
NA | TRBJ1-1 | TRBV28 | TRBD1 | CASSFRQGPRKNTEAFF | TGTGCCAGCAGTTTCCGACAGGGTCCGAGGAAGAACACTGAAGCTTTCTTT
NA | TRBJ1-4 | TRBV6-1 | TRBD1 | CASSTGTEPEKLFF | TGTGCCAGCAGTACCGGGACAGAACCCGAAAAACTGTTTTTT
NA | TRBJ2-1 | TRBV11-2 | TRBD2 | CASSLGFASGSYNEQFF | TGTGCCAGCAGCCTTGGGTTTGCTAGCGGGAGCTACAATGAGCAGTTCTTC
medium-sized | TRBJ1-2 | TRBV4-1 | NA | CASSPFASRREDGYTF | TGCGCCAGCAGCCCCTTTGCATCCAGGAGGGAAGATGGCTACACCTTC
NA | TRBJ2-7 | TRBV30 | NA | CATPRRGGEQYF | TGTGCCACCCCGCGGCGGGGTGGCGAGCAGTACTTC
NA | TRBJ2-3 | TRBV4-3 | TRBD2 | CASGTGLAGDRTDTQYF | TGCGCCAGCGGGACTGGACTAGCGGGAGATAGGACAGATACGCAGTATTTT
NA | TRBJ2-7 | TRBV30 | NA | CAWNRGLYEQYF | TGTGCCTGGAACCGGGGACTCTACGAGCAGTACTTC
NA | TRBJ1-3 | TRBV7-9 | NA | CASSLSRGLNSGNTIYF | TGTGCCAGCAGCTTATCTCGGGGACTGAACTCTGGAAACACCATATATTTT
NA | TRBJ1-5 | TRBV6-1 | NA | CASSVAGGNQPQHF | TGTGCCAGCAGTGTCGCAGGGGGCAATCAGCCCCAGCATTTT
once | TRBJ1-2 | TRBV7-9 | NA | CASSLDAQGYTF | TGTGCCAGCAGCTTAGATGCACAAGGCTACACCTTC
NA | TRBJ1-2 | TRBV5-6 | NA | CASSLGGARLNYGYTF | TGTGCCAGCAGCTTGGGCGGCGCCAGGTTGAACTATGGCTACACCTTC
once | TRBJ1-6 | TRBV6-5 | NA | CASNTYNSPLHF | TGTGCCAGCAACACCTATAATTCACCCCTCCACTTT
NA | TRBJ1-1 | TRBV2 | NA | CASSTRATEAFF | TGTGCCAGCAGCACCCGGGCGACTGAAGCTTTCTTT
NA | TRBJ2-7 | TRBV28 | TRBD1 | CASTTFRTGGFWEQYF | TGTGCCAGCACCACATTCAGGACAGGGGGCTTTTGGGAGCAGTACTTC
NA | TRBJ2-1 | TRBV5-6 | TRBD2 | CASSGTSGRAQFF | TGTGCCAGCAGCGGCACTAGCGGGAGGGCCCAGTTCTTC
once | TRBJ2-3 | TRBV21-1 | NA | CASRGVRDSYTDTQYF | TGTGCCAGCAGAGGGGTTAGGGACAGCTACACAGATACGCAGTATTTT
NA | TRBJ1-2 | TRBV6-5 | NA | CASSYSEGVRYTF | TGTGCCAGCAGTTACTCGGAGGGGGTGCGCTACACCTTC